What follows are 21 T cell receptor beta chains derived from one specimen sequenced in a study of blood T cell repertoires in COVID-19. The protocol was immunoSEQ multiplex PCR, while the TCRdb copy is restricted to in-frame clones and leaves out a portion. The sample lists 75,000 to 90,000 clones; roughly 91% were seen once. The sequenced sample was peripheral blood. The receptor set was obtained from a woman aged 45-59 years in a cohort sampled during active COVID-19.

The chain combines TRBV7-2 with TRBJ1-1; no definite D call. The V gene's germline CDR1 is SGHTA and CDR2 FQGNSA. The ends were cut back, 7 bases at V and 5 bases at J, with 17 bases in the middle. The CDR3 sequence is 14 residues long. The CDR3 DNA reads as TGTGCCAGCACCCTCTCAGGTTTCTTAACTGAAGCTTTCTTT. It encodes CASTLSGFLTEAFF.

As DNA, the CDR3 is TGTGCCAGCAGCCACCGGGACATCTACGAGCAGTACTTC. The encoded protein is CASSHRDIYEQYF. V gene TRBV27 combines with J gene TRBJ2-7, with a possible D match to TRBD1 (6 bases). Germline V gene data show CDR1 as MNHEY and CDR2 as SMNVEV (reference sequence). V was trimmed by 6 bases and J by 3 bases, leaving 12 bases between them. The CDR3 has 13 amino acids.

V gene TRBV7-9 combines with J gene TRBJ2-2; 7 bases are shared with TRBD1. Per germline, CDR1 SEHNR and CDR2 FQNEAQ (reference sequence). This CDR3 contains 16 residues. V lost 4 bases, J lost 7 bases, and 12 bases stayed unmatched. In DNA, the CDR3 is TGTGCCAGCAGCTCAGGACAGGCCCTAGGCTTCGGGGAGCTGTTTTTT. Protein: CASSSGQALGFGELFF.

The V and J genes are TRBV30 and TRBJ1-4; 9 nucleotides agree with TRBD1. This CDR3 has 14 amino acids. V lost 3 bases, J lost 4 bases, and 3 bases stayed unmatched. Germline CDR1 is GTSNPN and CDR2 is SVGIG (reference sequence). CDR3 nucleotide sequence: TGTGCCTGGAGAGGGACAGGGAATAATGAAAAACTGTTTTTT. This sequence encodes CAWRGTGNNEKLFF.

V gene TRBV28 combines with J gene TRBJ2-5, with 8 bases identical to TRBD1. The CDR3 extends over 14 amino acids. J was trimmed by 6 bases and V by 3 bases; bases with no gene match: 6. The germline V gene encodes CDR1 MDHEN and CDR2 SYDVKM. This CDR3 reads CASSFRGREKTQYF. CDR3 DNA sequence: TGTGCCAGCAGTTTCAGGGGGCGGGAAAAGACCCAGTACTTC.

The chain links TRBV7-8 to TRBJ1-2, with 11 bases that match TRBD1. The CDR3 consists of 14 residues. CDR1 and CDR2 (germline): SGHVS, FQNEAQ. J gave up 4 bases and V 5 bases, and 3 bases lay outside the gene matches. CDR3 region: CASSPGQGAYGYTF. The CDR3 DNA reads TGTGCCAGCAGCCCAGGACAGGGGGCCTATGGCTACACCTTC.

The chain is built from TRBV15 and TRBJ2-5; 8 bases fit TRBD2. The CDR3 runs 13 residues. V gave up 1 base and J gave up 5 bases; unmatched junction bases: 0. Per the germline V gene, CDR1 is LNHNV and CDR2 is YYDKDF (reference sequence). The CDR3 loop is CATSRAGGETQYF. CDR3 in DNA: TGTGCCACCAGCAGAGCGGGGGGGGAGACCCAGTACTTC.

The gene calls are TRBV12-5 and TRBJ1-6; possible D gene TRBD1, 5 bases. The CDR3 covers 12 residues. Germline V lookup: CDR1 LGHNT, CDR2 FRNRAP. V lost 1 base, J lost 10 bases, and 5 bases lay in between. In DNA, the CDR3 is TGTGCTAGTGGTTTGGGGGGCTCACCCCTCCACTTT. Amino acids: CASGLGGSPLHF. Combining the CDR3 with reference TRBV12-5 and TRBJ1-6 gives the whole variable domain DARVTQTPRHKVTEMGQEVTMRCQPILGHNTVFWYRQTMMQGLELLAYFRNRAPLDDSGMPKDRFSAEMPDATLATLKIQPSEPRDSAVYFCASGLGGSPLHFGNGTRLTVT.

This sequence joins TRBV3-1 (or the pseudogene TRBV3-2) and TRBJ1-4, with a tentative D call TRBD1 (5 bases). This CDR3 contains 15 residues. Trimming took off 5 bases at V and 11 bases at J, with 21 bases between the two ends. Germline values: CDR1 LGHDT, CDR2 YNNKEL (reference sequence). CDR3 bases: TGTGCCAGCAGCGGACTGGGGGGGGGTACAAACAAACTGTTTTTT. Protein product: CASSGLGGGTNKLFF.

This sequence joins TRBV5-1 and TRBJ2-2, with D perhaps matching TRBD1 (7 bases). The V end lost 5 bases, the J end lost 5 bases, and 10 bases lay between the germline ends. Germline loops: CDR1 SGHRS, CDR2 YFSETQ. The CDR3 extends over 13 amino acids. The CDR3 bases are TGCGCCAGCAGACAGGGGAGGACCGGGGAGCTGTTTTTT. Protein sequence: CASRQGRTGELFF.

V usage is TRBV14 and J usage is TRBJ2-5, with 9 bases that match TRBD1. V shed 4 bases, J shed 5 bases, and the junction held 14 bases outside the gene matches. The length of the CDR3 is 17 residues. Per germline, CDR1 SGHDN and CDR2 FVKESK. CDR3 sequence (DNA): TGTGCCAGCAGCCGAGAGTGGGGGACAGGGACGAGGGAGACCCAGTACTTC. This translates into CASSREWGTGTRETQYF.

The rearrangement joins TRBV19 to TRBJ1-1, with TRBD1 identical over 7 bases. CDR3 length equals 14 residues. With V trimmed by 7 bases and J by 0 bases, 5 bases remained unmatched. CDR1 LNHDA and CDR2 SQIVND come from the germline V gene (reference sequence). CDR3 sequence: CASTNRGMNTEAFF. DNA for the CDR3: TGTGCCAGTACTAACAGGGGAATGAACACTGAAGCTTTCTTT.

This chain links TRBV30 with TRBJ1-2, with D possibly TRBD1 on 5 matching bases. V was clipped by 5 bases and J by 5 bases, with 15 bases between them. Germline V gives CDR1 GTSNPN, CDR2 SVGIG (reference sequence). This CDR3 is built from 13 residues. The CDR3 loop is CAWGPVDSYGYTF. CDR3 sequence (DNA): TGTGCCTGGGGACCGGTTGACAGTTATGGCTACACCTTC.

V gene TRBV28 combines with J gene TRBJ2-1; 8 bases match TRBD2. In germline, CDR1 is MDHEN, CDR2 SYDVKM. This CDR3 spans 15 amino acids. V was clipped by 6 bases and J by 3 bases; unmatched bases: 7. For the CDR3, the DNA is TGTGCCAGCAGCCCCCCGGGACTAGTCTACAATGAGCAGTTCTTC. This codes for CASSPPGLVYNEQFF.

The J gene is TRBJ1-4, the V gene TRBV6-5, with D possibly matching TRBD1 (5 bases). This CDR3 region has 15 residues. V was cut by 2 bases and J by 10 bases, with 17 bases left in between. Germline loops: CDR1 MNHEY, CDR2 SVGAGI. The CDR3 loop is CASSYQWGDGGKLFF. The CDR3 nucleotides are TGTGCCAGCAGTTACCAATGGGGGGACGGGGGAAAACTGTTTTTT.

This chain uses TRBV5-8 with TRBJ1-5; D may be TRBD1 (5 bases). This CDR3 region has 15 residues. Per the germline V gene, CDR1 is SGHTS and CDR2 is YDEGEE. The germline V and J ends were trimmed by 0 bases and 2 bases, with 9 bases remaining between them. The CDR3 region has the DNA TGTGCCAGCAGCTTGGGCAGGGTGGGCAATCAGCCCCAGCATTTT. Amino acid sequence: CASSLGRVGNQPQHF.

CDR3 sequence (DNA): TGTGCCATCAGTGAATGGCTAGCGGGGGGAGAGACCCAGTACTTC. Translated: CAISEWLAGGETQYF. The gene calls are TRBV10-3 and TRBJ2-5, with 11 nucleotides matching TRBD2. The CDR3 runs to 15 residues. V was clipped by 3 bases and J by 4 bases; unmatched bases: 4. The V gene's germline CDR1 is ENHRY and CDR2 SYGVKD.

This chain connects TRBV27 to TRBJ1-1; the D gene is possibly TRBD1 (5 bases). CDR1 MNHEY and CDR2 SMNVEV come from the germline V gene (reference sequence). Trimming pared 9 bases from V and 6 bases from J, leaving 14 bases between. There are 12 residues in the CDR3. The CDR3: CASRQFGAEAFF. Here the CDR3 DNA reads TGTGCCAGTAGACAGTTTGGGGCTGAAGCTTTCTTT.

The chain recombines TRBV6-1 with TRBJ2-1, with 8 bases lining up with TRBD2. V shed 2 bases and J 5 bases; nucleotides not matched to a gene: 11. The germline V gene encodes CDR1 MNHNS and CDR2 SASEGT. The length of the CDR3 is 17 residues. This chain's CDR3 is CASSESGSVAGNNEQFF. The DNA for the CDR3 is TGTGCCAGCAGTGAATCTGGCTCGGTAGCGGGGAACAATGAGCAGTTCTTC.

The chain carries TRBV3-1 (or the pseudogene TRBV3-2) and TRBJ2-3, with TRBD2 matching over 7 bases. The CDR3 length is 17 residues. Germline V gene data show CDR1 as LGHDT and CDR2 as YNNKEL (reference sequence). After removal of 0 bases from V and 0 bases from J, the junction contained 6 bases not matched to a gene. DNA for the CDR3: TGTGCCAGCAGCCAAGAGTATAGCGGGCCTAGCACAGATACGCAGTATTTT. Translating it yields CASSQEYSGPSTDTQYF.

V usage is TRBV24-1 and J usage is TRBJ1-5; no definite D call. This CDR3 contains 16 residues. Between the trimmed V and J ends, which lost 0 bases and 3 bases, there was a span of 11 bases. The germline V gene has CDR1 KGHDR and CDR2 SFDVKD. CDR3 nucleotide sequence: TGTGCCACCAGTGATTTGCATAAAGCCCCCAATCAGCCCCAGCATTTT. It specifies CATSDLHKAPNQPQHF.